The next 9 T cell receptor beta chains were all read from a single sample in a study of CD8 T cells in ankylosing spondylitis. Study-wide results and caveats: Several highly homologous variants made up a TCR beta motif, and this motif appeared characteristic of ankylosing spondylitis blood.

These receptors have no known antigen. TCRdb re-derived calls from the 5' RACE reads in MiXCR, one entry per CDR3 protein. The table records around 770,000 distinct CDR3 sequences, approximately 12% of them present only once. The sequenced sample consisted of blood, either unsorted or a sorted T cell fraction (not recorded which). The receptor set was obtained from a male donor with ankylosing spondylitis.

At least ten counts were recorded for this clonotype. V usage is TRBV28 and J usage is TRBJ2-5, with 11 nucleotides matching TRBD1. The V segment lost 6 bases and the J segment 2 bases; nucleotides outside the gene matches: 11. There are 17 residues in the CDR3. CDR1 MDHEN and CDR2 SYDVKM come from the germline V gene. In DNA form, the CDR3 reads TGTGCCAGCAGCGAGTTCCGGGACAGGGGGATTCAAGAGACCCAGTACTTC. It is translated as CASSEFRDRGIQETQYF. Using reference TRBV28 and TRBJ2-5 for the parts outside the CDR3, the full variable domain is DVKVTQSSRYLVKRTGEKVFLECVQDMDHENMFWYRQDPGLGLRLIYFSYDVKMKEKGDIPEGYSVSREKKERFSLILESASTNQTSMYLCASSEFRDRGIQETQYFGPGTRLLVL.

This clonotype was seen a handful of times. The V gene is TRBV12-3 or TRBV12-4, the J gene TRBJ1-4, with TRBD1 identical over 7 bases. The CDR3 spans 13 residues. The J segment lost 7 bases and the V segment lost 5 bases, leaving 4 bases of the junction unmatched. The CDR3 DNA is TGTGCCAGCAGTCACAGGGGTACTGAAAAACTGTTTTTT. Amino acids: CASSHRGTEKLFF.

The rearrangement uses TRBV20-1 and TRBJ1-1, with 7 bases that match TRBD1. The CDR3 runs 13 residues. From germline, CDR1 is DFQATT and CDR2 SNEGSKA (reference sequence). The CDR3 is CTGGQATNTEAFF. CDR3 coding DNA: TGCACCGGTGGACAGGCGACGAACACTGAAGCTTTCTTT.

In this sample, this clonotype turned up many times. The chain has TRBV20-1 and TRBJ2-1; tentatively, D is TRBD2 (6 bases). Trimming stripped 3 bases from V and 0 bases from J, with 12 bases between. This CDR3 contains 15 residues. CDR1 DFQATT and CDR2 SNEGSKA come from the germline V gene (reference sequence). CDR3 protein: CSASPSGSSYNEQFF. CDR3 coding DNA: TGCAGTGCTAGCCCCTCCGGGAGCTCCTACAATGAGCAGTTCTTC.

The chain combines TRBV15 with TRBJ1-6, with D hard to call. The V gene lost 3 bases and the J gene lost 3 bases, with 3 bases spanning the gap. Per the germline V gene, CDR1 is LNHNV and CDR2 is YYDKDF (reference sequence). The length of the CDR3 is 13 residues. Here the CDR3 reads CATSRDYNSPLHF. CDR3 coding DNA: TGTGCCACCAGCAGGGACTATAATTCACCCCTCCACTTT.

This clonotype was seen ten or more times. J is TRBJ2-7 and V is TRBV7-2; 7 positions agree with TRBD1. The CDR3 is made up of 15 amino acids. V lost 2 bases, J lost 3 bases, and 7 bases stayed unmatched. Germline-derived CDR1 and CDR2 are SGHTA and FQGNSA. CDR3 protein: CASSLSAGTDYEQYF. The CDR3 nucleotides read TGTGCCAGCAGCTTATCTGCCGGGACAGACTACGAGCAGTACTTC.

This clonotype was recorded at least ten times. The chain joins TRBV12-3 or TRBV12-4 to TRBJ2-1; D tentatively fits TRBD1 or TRBD2 (5 bases each). This CDR3 is built from 16 residues. Trimming left V 6 bases short and J 0 bases short, with 15 bases between. DNA of the CDR3: TGTGCCAGCAGAAGGTGGGGGATAAGCTCCTACAATGAGCAGTTCTTC. Protein product: CASRRWGISSYNEQFF.

This clonotype was seen only a few times. The chain carries TRBV20-1 and TRBJ2-3; 11 bases fit TRBD2. The length of the CDR3 is 14 residues. V shed 4 bases and J 1 base; nucleotides not matched to a gene: 1. Germline values: CDR1 DFQATT, CDR2 SNEGSKA (reference sequence). As DNA, the CDR3 is TGCAGTGCTACTAGCGGGGGGCGCACAGATACGCAGTATTTT. The encoded protein is CSATSGGRTDTQYF.

CDR3 nucleotides: TGCGCCAGCAGCCTGACAGGGGGAGCTGGGGCCAACGTCCTGACTTTC. Protein: CASSLTGGAGANVLTF. This chain links TRBV5-1 with TRBJ2-6; TRBD1 aligns across 9 bases. The V gene end was trimmed by 4 bases and the J gene end by 2 bases; junction bases not matched to a gene: 4. The CDR3 runs to 16 residues. The germline gives CDR1 SGHRS, CDR2 YFSETQ.